This TCR beta chain was sequenced in a study of human T cells and chemical hapten exposure. Study-wide background: Sensitization was performed using 2% DPC on a roughly 2 cm by roughly 2 cm upper inner arm skin site. Small discrepancies in pooled library volume mainly accounted for the varying TCR yields per sample.

This clonotype has just a few counts. The time point is: patch test 1, 2 weeks after DPC sensitization. Treatment defined: therapeutic diphenylcyclopropenone sensitization with weekly scalp DPC. Participating donors were patients with alopecia, aged 18 to 70 years, considered appropriate candidates for DPC. V was shortened by 5 bases and J by 3 bases, with 14 bases between the two germline ends. This CDR3 is built from 15 residues. CDR1 LGHNA and CDR2 YSLEER come from the germline V gene. From the RACE reads, TCRdb called clonotypes with MiXCR, one entry per CDR3 protein. The sample holds fewer than 95,000 distinct CDR3 sequences, roughly a tenth seen once.

The TCR comes from a man aged 35 to 55 with alopecia areata. Some clones in this sample may be carry-over from other donors' samples. Source: whole blood, taken in connection with sensitization to the hapten diphenylcyclopropenone (DPC). The rearrangement joins TRBV4-3 to TRBJ1-3; D is perhaps TRBD1 (6 bases). The CDR3 is CASSAQVDSGNTIYF. The CDR3 coding sequence is TGCGCCAGCAGCGCACAAGTGGACAGTGGAAACACCATATATTTT.